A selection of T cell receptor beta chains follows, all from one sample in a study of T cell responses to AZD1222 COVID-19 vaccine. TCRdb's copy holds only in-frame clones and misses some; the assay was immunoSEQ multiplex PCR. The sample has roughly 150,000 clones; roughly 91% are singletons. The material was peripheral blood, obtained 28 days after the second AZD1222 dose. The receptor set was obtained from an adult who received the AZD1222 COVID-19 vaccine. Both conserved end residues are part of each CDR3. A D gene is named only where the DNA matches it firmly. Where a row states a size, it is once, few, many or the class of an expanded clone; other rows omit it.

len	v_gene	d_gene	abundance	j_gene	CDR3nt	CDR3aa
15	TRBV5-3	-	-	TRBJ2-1	TGTGCCAGAAGCTTGTGGAGAACTAGGGCCTATGAGCAGTTCTTC	CARSLWRTRAYEQFF
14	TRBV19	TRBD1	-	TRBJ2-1	TGTGCCAGTAGTGCCCCGGGACAGGGATCTGAGCAGTTCTTC	CASSAPGQGSEQFF
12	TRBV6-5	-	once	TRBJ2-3	TGTGCCAGCAGTTCAGATAGGGATACGCAGTATTTT	CASSSDRDTQYF
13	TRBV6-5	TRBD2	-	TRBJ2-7	TGTGCCAGCAGTTACTCGGTTCATGGGGGGGAGTACTTC	CASSYSVHGGEYF
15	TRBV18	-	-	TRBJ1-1	TGTGCCAGCTCACCATACGAAGCAGTGAACACTGAAGCTTTCTTT	CASSPYEAVNTEAFF
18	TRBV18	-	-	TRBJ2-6	TGTGCCAGCTCACCACCGACACTATATATCTCTGGGGCCAACGTCCTGACTTTC	CASSPPTLYISGANVLTF
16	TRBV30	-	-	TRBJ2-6	TGTGCCTGGACCCCCGGGCTCAACTCTGGGGCCAACGTCCTGACTTTC	CAWTPGLNSGANVLTF
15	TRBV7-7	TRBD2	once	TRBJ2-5	TGTGCTAGCAGCTTAGGACTAGCGGGGTGGGAGACCCAGTACTTC	CASSLGLAGWETQYF
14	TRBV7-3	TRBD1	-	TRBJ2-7	TGTGCCAGCAGCTTTAACAGGGGCGCCTACGAGCAGTACTTC	CASSFNRGAYEQYF
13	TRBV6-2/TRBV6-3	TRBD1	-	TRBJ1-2	TGTGCCAGCAGCTTACAGGGGCCCTATGGCTACACCTTC	CASSLQGPYGYTF
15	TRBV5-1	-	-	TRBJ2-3	TGCGCCAGTAGAGGGGCACCTTACCCCATAGATACGCAGTATTTT	CASRGAPYPIDTQYF
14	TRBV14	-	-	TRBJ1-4	TGTGCCAGCAGCCAAGATCCGGGGATGGGAAAAACTGTTTTT	CASSQDPGMGKTVF
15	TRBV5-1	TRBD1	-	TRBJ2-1	TGCGCCAGCAGCTTGTCCGTCCAGGGGGCTAATGAGCAGTTCTTC	CASSLSVQGANEQFF
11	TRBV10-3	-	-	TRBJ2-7	TGTGCCATCAGTGAAGGTTACGAGCAGTACTTC	CAISEGYEQYF
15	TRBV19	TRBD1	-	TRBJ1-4	TGTGCCAGTAGCCCGCCCGGGACAGGGGTTGAAAAACTGTTTTTT	CASSPPGTGVEKLFF
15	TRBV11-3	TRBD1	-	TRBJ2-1	TGTGCCAGCAGCCCCACCGGGACAGCTTTGGATGAGCAGTTCTTC	CASSPTGTALDEQFF
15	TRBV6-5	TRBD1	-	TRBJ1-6	TGTGCCAGCAGTTCAGGACAGGGGGTTACTTCACCCCTCCACTTT	CASSSGQGVTSPLHF